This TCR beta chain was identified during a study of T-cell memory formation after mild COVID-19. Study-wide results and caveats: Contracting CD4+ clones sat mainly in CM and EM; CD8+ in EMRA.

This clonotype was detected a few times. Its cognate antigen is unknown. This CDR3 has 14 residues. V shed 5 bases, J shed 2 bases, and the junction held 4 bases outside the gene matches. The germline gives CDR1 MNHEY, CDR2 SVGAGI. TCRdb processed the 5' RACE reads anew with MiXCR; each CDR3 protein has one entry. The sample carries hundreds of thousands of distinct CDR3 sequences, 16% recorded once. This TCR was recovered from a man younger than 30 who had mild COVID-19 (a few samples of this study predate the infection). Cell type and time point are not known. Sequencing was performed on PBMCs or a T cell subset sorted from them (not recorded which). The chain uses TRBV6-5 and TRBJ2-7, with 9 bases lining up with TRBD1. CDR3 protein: CASSNRGPAYEQYF. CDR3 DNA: TGTGCCAGCAGTAACAGGGGGCCGGCCTACGAGCAGTACTTC.